One TCR beta chain is described in this entry. The data are from a study of blood T cell repertoires in COVID-19. Sequencing used immunoSEQ multiplex PCR; TCRdb keeps in-frame clones, though not all of them. The profile shows 250,000 to 300,000 clones, roughly 89% of them singletons. This CDR3 has 15 amino acids. In germline, CDR1 is SGHNT, CDR2 YYREEE (reference sequence). V dropped 4 bases and J dropped 6; count of bases not matched to a gene: 10. The V call is TRBV5-4, the J call TRBJ2-3; 8 bases agree with TRBD2. The sample was PBMCs or T cells enriched from blood (not recorded which). The TCR originated in a middle-aged woman who had recovered from COVID-19. The CDR3: CASSPSGSLADTQYF. The CDR3 DNA reads as TGTGCCAGCAGCCCGAGCGGGAGTCTTGCCGATACGCAGTATTTT.